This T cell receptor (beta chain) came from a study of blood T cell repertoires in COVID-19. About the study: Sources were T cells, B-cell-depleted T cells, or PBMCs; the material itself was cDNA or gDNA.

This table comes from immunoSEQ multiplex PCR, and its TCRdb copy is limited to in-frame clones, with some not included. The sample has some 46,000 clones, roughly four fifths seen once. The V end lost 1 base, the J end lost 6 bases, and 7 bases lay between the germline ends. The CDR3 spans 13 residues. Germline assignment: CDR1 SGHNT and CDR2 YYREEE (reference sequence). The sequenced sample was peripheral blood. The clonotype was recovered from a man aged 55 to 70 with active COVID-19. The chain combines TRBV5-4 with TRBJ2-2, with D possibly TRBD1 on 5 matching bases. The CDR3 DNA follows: TGTGCCAGCAGCTTGAAAGGGGCCGGGGAGCTGTTTTTT. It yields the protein CASSLKGAGELFF.